What follows are 2 T cell receptor beta chains derived from one specimen sequenced in a study of T cells in Graves' hyperthyroidism and ophthalmopathy. TCR beta CDR3 sequences were amplified from RNA transcripts. HTBI primers were the set used in a first-round RT-PCR of the TCR CDR3. TCRdb independently ran MiXCR on the multiplex PCR reads; one entry per CDR3 protein. The repertoire holds 450,000 to 700,000 distinct CDR3 sequences, with approximately 44% as singletons. Sequencing input: peripheral blood or thyroid tissue (not recorded which). The source is an adult woman with Graves' disease, either hyperthyroidism or ophthalmopathy (not recorded which).

The J gene is TRBJ1-5, the V gene TRBV29-1, with D uncertain. Trimming stripped 4 bases from V and 0 bases from J, with 7 bases between. The CDR3 has 13 amino acids. In germline, CDR1 is SQVTM, CDR2 ANQGSEA. CDR3 nucleotides: TGCAGCGTTGGAGAATATAGCAATCAGCCCCAGCATTTT. It is translated as CSVGEYSNQPQHF. The variable domain in full, completed from reference TRBV29-1 and TRBJ1-5, reads SAVISQKPSRDICQRGTSLTIQCQVDSQVTMMFWYRQQPGQSLTLIATANQGSEATYESGFVIDKFPISRPNLTFSTLTVSNMSPEDSSIYLCSVGEYSNQPQHFGDGTRLSIL.

This clonotype was detected only once. A read error may be the cause here, since a much bigger clone is one base away. The gene calls are TRBV20-1 and TRBJ1-1, with D tentatively TRBD1 (5 bases). CDR1 and CDR2 (germline): DFQATT, SNEGSKA (reference sequence). This CDR3 is built from 14 residues. CDR3 in DNA: TGCAGTGCTAGAGATGGCCAGGGATACACTGAATCTTTCTTT. This sequence encodes CSARDGQGYTESFF.